This T cell receptor (beta chain) comes out of a study of blood T cell repertoires in COVID-19. Study at large: COVID-19 samples, acute and convalescent, were from the United States, Italy and Spain. T cells, B-cell-depleted T cells, or PBMCs provided the cDNA or gDNA that served as material.

Repertoires were generated with immunoSEQ multiplex PCR, while TCRdb's copy carries only in-frame clones and drops some. The sample has approximately 270,000 clones, 65% to 85% seen once. Germline lookup yields CDR1 LGHNT and CDR2 FRNRAP. The CDR3 is made up of 13 amino acids. The V gene end was trimmed by 0 bases and the J gene end by 12 bases; junction bases not matched to a gene: 3. The receptor was isolated from a person aged 70 to 79 with COVID-19, enrolled during active disease. The J gene is TRBJ2-1, the V gene TRBV12-5; 9 bases are a match to TRBD1. Sample: peripheral blood. CDR3 DNA sequence: TGTGCTAGTGGTTTGGTAGTGGGACAGGGGCAGTTCTTC. Residues: CASGLVVGQGQFF.